This is a list of T cell receptor beta chains from one sample in a study of CD8+CD57+ T cells in acquired aplastic anemia. TCRdb re-called the reads with MiXCR, one entry per CDR3 protein. This sample yields about 150,000 distinct CDR3 sequences, of which roughly 54% are seen a single time; over 9.5% belongs to the top ten. The sequencing input was sorted CD4+, CD8+, or CD8+CD57+ T cells (not recorded which) from PBMCs. The receptors originated from a human donor with aplastic anemia. The CDR3 runs from the conserved cysteine through the conserved F or W. D genes are given only for firm matches. Not every row has a clone size; where given, it reads once, few, many or a size class.

j_call: TRBJ1-1
v_call: TRBV19
clone_size: once
d_call: .
cdr3_nt: TGTGCCAGTAGTATTAAGTCGAACACTGAAGCTTTCTTT
cdr3_aa: CASSIKSNTEAFF

j_call: TRBJ2-5
v_call: TRBV7-2
clone_size: many
d_call: .
cdr3_nt: TGTGCCAGCAGCTTAGAGTGGGGGTCGGAGACCCAGTACTTC
cdr3_aa: CASSLEWGSETQYF

j_call: TRBJ1-1
v_call: TRBV20-1
clone_size: .
d_call: .
cdr3_nt: TGCAGTGCTAGAGATGTTAGGGGCAGGGAGAGCACTGAAGCTTTCTTT
cdr3_aa: CSARDVRGRESTEAFF

j_call: TRBJ2-2
v_call: TRBV7-2
clone_size: many
d_call: TRBD2
cdr3_nt: TGTGCCAGCAGCTCTAGCGGCCCGCCTAACACCGGGGAGCTGTTTTTT
cdr3_aa: CASSSSGPPNTGELFF

j_call: TRBJ2-3
v_call: TRBV7-8
clone_size: many
d_call: .
cdr3_nt: TGTGCCAGCAGCTCACCAAGGGATACGCAGTATTTT
cdr3_aa: CASSSPRDTQYF

j_call: TRBJ1-6
v_call: TRBV20-1
clone_size: many
d_call: .
cdr3_nt: TGCAGTGCCAGTAGTGCCCCTGGACAGAATAATTCACCCCTCCACTTT
cdr3_aa: CSASSAPGQNNSPLHF

j_call: TRBJ1-6
v_call: TRBV4-1
clone_size: many
d_call: TRBD1
cdr3_nt: TGCGCCAGCAGCGACAGGGGTAGTAATTCACCCCTCCACTTT
cdr3_aa: CASSDRGSNSPLHF

j_call: TRBJ2-7
v_call: TRBV2
clone_size: .
d_call: TRBD2
cdr3_nt: TGTGCCAGCAGATTAAGCGGGATCGACACCTACGAGCAGTACTTC
cdr3_aa: CASRLSGIDTYEQYF

j_call: TRBJ1-2
v_call: TRBV12-3/TRBV12-4
clone_size: .
d_call: .
cdr3_nt: TGTGCCAGCACTCAAGACAGACTTCTCTATGGCTACACCTTC
cdr3_aa: CASTQDRLLYGYTF

j_call: TRBJ1-5
v_call: TRBV19
clone_size: once
d_call: TRBD1
cdr3_nt: TGTGCCAGTAGTATAGTACTCAGGGGGCCAGGGCAGCCCCAGCATTTT
cdr3_aa: CASSIVLRGPGQPQHF